This T cell receptor (beta chain) comes out of a study of CD8 T cells in Susac syndrome. It was with random hexamers that 0.5 to 1 ug RNA was reverse transcribed. The CDR3 of TCR beta was amplified by immunoSEQ multiplex PCR across 54 Vbeta and 13 Jbeta. A single record per CDR3 protein comes from TCRdb applying MiXCR to the immunoSEQ multiplex PCR reads. The table has some 300,000 distinct CDR3 sequences, approximately 85% seen once. Sequencing of TCR beta was undertaken in CD8+ and CD4+ T cells derived from blood. Control patients had untreated stable or active relapsing-remitting multiple sclerosis by revised McDonald criteria. Negative isolation yielded CD8+ and CD4+ T cells; FACS enriched TEMRA cells. With respect to this clonotype: A junction boundary mismatches the germline segment, possibly from a read error.

Germline lookup yields CDR1 LNHDA and CDR2 SQIVND (reference sequence). This CDR3 region has 13 residues. This chain links TRBV19 with TRBJ2-1; unclear D gene. This sequence originates from a human donor with multiple sclerosis. The sequencing sample was made of CD8+ T cells from PBMCs. The CDR3, as DNA: TGTGCCAGTAATATAATCTCGGGTGAGGAGCAGTTCTTC. Translated: CASNIISGEEQFF.